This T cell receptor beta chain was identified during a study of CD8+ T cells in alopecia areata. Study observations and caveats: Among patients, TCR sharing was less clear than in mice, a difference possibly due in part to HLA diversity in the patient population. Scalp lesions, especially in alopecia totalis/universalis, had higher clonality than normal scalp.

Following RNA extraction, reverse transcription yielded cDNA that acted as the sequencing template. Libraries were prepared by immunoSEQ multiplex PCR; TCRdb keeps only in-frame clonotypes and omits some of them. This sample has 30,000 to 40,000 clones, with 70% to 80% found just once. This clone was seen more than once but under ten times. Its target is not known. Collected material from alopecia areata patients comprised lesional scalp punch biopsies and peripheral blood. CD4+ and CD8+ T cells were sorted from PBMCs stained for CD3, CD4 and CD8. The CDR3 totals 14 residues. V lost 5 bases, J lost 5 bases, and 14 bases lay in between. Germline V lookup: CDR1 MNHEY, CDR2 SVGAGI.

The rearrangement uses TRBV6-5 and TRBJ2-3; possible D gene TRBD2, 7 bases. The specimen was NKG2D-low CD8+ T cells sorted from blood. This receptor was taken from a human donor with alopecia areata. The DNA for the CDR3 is TGTGCCAGCAGTGTGGCGGGGGCCGGAGATACGCAGTATTTT. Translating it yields CASSVAGAGDTQYF.